This TCR beta chain is from a study of blood T cell repertoires in COVID-19. In the study overall: COVID-19 samples, acute and convalescent, were from the United States, Italy and Spain. T cells, B-cell-depleted T cells, or PBMCs supplied cDNA or gDNA.

Under the authors' procedure: Counts of nucleated cells, estimated from reference gene primer amplification, were obtained. The table came from immunoSEQ multiplex PCR; TCRdb's copy has only in-frame clones and leaves some out. Clone size and V and J calls were adopted from that table, with D and trimming inferred from the DNA. The repertoire holds fewer than 150,000 clones, with 70% to 90% as singletons. Germline V gene lookup returns CDR1 LGHNA and CDR2 YSLEER. The CDR3 runs 15 residues. V was trimmed by 4 bases and J by 8 bases, leaving 20 bases between them. Sequencing was done on a sample of peripheral blood. The V call is TRBV4-3, the J call TRBJ1-2, with D tentatively TRBD1 (6 bases). The sequence was obtained from a woman between 65 and 79 years old who had recovered from COVID-19. In DNA, the CDR3 is TGCGCCAGCAGCCCATCGACAGGATGGCTAGGAGGCTACACCTTC. Translating gives CASSPSTGWLGGYTF.